This T cell receptor beta chain derives from a study of blood T cell repertoires in COVID-19. Study at large: The origin of the acute and convalescent COVID-19 samples was the United States, Italy and Spain.

CDR1 and CDR2 (germline): KGHDR, SFDVKD. With 4 bases removed from V and 3 bases from J, the gap between germline ends came to 15 bases. CDR3 length: 16 amino acids. This clone was recorded a few times. The same CDR3 also results from other DNA sequences found in this sample. As handled by the study authors: Reference gene primer amplification in the assay estimated nucleated cell counts. Sequencing used immunoSEQ multiplex PCR; TCRdb keeps in-frame clones, though not all of them. Clone size and the V and J calls come from that table; the DNA yielded D and trimming. The table lists roughly 150,000 clones, roughly 81% of them singletons. Followed longitudinally, the Seattle patients had been enrolled during active infection.

This TCR was recovered from a woman aged 45-59 years with COVID-19, enrolled during active disease. V usage is TRBV24-1 and J usage is TRBJ1-5; no clear D. Sequencing used peripheral blood. The CDR3 nucleotides read TGTGCCACCAGTGAATCCGGGGTTAGTAACAATCAGCCCCAGCATTTT. This translates into CATSESGVSNNQPQHF.